Shown below are 27 T cell receptor beta chains from a single sample sequenced in a study of vaccination and CD4 T cells after COVID-19. These TCRs' antigens remain unknown. As for treatment: roughly 10-day PBMC culture with coronavirus spike peptide pools or control peptides (ViraFEST assay). Sequence data for DNA of cultured CD4+ T cells were generated by the Oncomine TCR Beta short-read assay. TCRdb reanalysed the PCR reads using MiXCR and keeps one entry per CDR3 protein. The table lists roughly 22,000 distinct CDR3 sequences, approximately 30% of them singletons. The sequencing sample was made of cultured CD4+ T cells from blood. All receptors derive from a human donor with COVID-19.

V and J are TRBV7-9 and TRBJ1-3, with D unresolved. V gave up 3 bases and J gave up 3 bases, with 3 bases separating them. The CDR3 extends over 12 amino acids. Germline V CDR1 and CDR2: SEHNR, FQNEAQ (reference sequence). CDR3 in amino acids: CASSFGGNTIYF. The CDR3 DNA is TGTGCCAGCAGCTTCGGTGGAAACACCATATATTTT. Complete variable domain (other parts from reference TRBV7-9 and TRBJ1-3): DTGVSQNPRHKITKRGQNVTFRCDPISEHNRLYWYRQTLGQGPEFLTYFQNEAQLEKSRLLSDRFSAERPKGSFSTLEIQRTEQGDSAMYLCASSFGGNTIYFGEGSWLTVV.

This chain uses TRBV27 with TRBJ2-7; TRBD2 agrees at 7 bases. The CDR3 is 13 residues long. Per the germline V gene, CDR1 is MNHEY and CDR2 is SMNVEV (reference sequence). Trimming cost V 7 bases and J 3 bases; bases outside gene matches: 6. In DNA, the CDR3 is TGTGCCAGCACTGGACGGGGGGACTACGAGCAGTACTTC. Translating it yields CASTGRGDYEQYF.

V is TRBV7-9 and J is TRBJ1-4; D gene unclear. CDR3 length equals 16 residues. The germline gives CDR1 SEHNR, CDR2 FQNEAQ (reference sequence). Deletions cut 3 bases from V and 8 bases from J, with 19 bases between. The CDR3 DNA reads as TGTGCCAGCAGCTTTTTTGGGGAGGGTGGAGGCGAAAAACTGTTTTTT. Protein: CASSFFGEGGGEKLFF.

This clonotype was observed a few times. The chain links TRBV5-1 to TRBJ1-6, with unresolved D. In germline, CDR1 is SGHRS, CDR2 YFSETQ. The V end was cut by 0 bases, the J end by 6 bases, with 7 bases between. The CDR3 sequence is 14 residues long. The DNA of the CDR3 is TGCGCCAGCAGCTTGGCACAGACTAATTCACCCCTCCACTTT. It codes for CASSLAQTNSPLHF.

This clonotype was seen a few times. This chain joins TRBV20-1 and TRBJ1-4; 9 bases agree with TRBD1. The J segment lost 6 bases and the V segment lost 7 bases, leaving 6 bases of the junction unmatched. This CDR3 comprises 13 residues. Per germline, CDR1 DFQATT and CDR2 SNEGSKA (reference sequence). Written as DNA, the CDR3 is TGCAGTGTTCCCCGGACAGGGGATGAAAAACTGTTTTTT. It encodes CSVPRTGDEKLFF.

J is TRBJ1-1 and V is TRBV11-3; the D is unclear. This CDR3 comprises 16 residues. Trimming took off 1 base at V and 0 bases at J, with 12 bases between the two ends. CDR1 is SGHNT, CDR2 YENEEA, per germline. CDR3 residues: CASSLGLAHMNTEAFF. DNA for the CDR3: TGTGCCAGCAGCTTAGGGTTGGCGCACATGAACACTGAAGCTTTCTTT.

V usage is TRBV5-1 and J usage is TRBJ1-5; D is uncertain. Trimming stripped 0 bases from V and 2 bases from J, with 6 bases between. The CDR3 totals 14 residues. The V gene's germline CDR1 is SGHRS and CDR2 YFSETQ. CDR3: CASSLGLGNQPQHF. CDR3 nucleotides: TGCGCCAGCAGCTTGGGACTGGGCAATCAGCCCCAGCATTTT. The complete variable domain, with remaining parts taken from reference TRBV5-1 and TRBJ1-5, reads KAGVTQTPRYLIKTRGQQVTLSCSPISGHRSVSWYQQTPGQGLQFLFEYFSETQRNKGNFPGRFSGRQFSNSRSEMNVSTLELGDSALYLCASSLGLGNQPQHFGDGTRLSIL.

This clonotype has just a few counts. The V call is TRBV7-6, the J call TRBJ2-5; TRBD2 aligns across 11 bases. Germline CDR1 SGHVS, CDR2 FNYEAQ. After removal of 0 bases from V and 1 base from J, the junction contained 4 bases not matched to a gene. There are 17 residues in the CDR3. CDR3 region: CASSLAGTSGFQETQYF. In DNA, the CDR3 is TGTGCCAGCAGCTTAGCCGGGACTAGCGGCTTCCAAGAGACCCAGTACTTC.

In its sample, this clonotype was seen a few times. This chain connects TRBV6-5 to TRBJ2-5; D remains ambiguous. This CDR3 has 17 residues. V lost 2 bases, J lost 7 bases, and 23 bases lay in between. CDR1 and CDR2 (germline): MNHEY, SVGAGI. The CDR3 spells CASSYIGKTFLGPTQYF. The CDR3 nucleotides are TGTGCCAGCAGTTACATAGGGAAGACATTCCTCGGGCCGACCCAGTACTTC.

The chain links TRBV7-2 to TRBJ1-3; D is uncertain. The V gene lost 2 bases and the J gene lost 0 bases, with 14 bases spanning the gap. The germline V gene encodes CDR1 SGHTA and CDR2 FQGNSA. The CDR3 sequence is 17 residues long. Here the CDR3 reads CASSLSGRGFSGNTIYF. CDR3 in DNA: TGTGCCAGCAGCTTATCTGGCAGAGGATTCTCTGGAAACACCATATATTTT.

This clonotype came up a few times. J is TRBJ1-2 and V is TRBV21-1. TRBV21-1 is designated a pseudogene. The CDR3 consists of 16 residues. In DNA, the CDR3 is TGTGCCAGCAGCGATCCACTTTGGCCCGGGAGGGTTGGCTACACCTTC. It translates to CASSDPLWPGRVGYTF.

This clonotype was found a few times. V gene TRBV7-9 combines with J gene TRBJ1-3, with 7 bases fitting TRBD1. Germline loops: CDR1 SEHNR, CDR2 FQNEAQ (reference sequence). CDR3 length: 15 amino acids. The V segment lost 3 bases and the J segment 4 bases; nucleotides outside the gene matches: 6. The CDR3 DNA reads as TGTGCCAGCAGCTTGGAAAGGGGGCGCGGAAACACCATATATTTT. It encodes CASSLERGRGNTIYF.

This clonotype was seen a few times. The rearrangement joins TRBV7-2 to TRBJ2-7; maybe TRBD2 (5 bases). CDR1 and CDR2 (germline): SGHTA, FQGNSA. V lost 8 bases and J lost 1, with 9 bases in between. This CDR3 has 12 residues. This chain's CDR3 is CASEGESYEQYF. As DNA, the CDR3 is TGTGCCAGCGAGGGTGAGTCCTACGAGCAGTACTTC.

This sequence joins TRBV4-3 and TRBJ2-7, with D uncertain. V shed 0 bases and J shed 1 base, with 13 bases lying between them. The CDR3 loop spans 16 amino acids. Germline V gene lookup returns CDR1 LGHNA and CDR2 YSLEER. CDR3 DNA: TGCGCCAGCAGCCAAGACGCAAGGACGGAGTCCTACGAGCAGTACTTC. Protein: CASSQDARTESYEQYF.

This clonotype was picked up a small number of times. The CDR3 DNA sequence: TGTGCCAGCAGGGGCAGATTGAACACTGAAGCTTTCTTT. Translation: CASRGRLNTEAFF. The J gene is TRBJ1-1, the V gene TRBV7-8, with D hard to call. There are 13 residues in the CDR3. The V gene's germline CDR1 is SGHVS and CDR2 FQNEAQ. V gave up 6 bases and J gave up 0 bases, with 8 bases separating them. Using reference TRBV7-8 and TRBJ1-1 for the parts outside the CDR3, the full variable domain is GAGVSQSPRYKVAKRGQDVALRCDPISGHVSLFWYQQALGQGPEFLTYFQNEAQLDKSGLPSDRFFAERPEGSVSTLKIQRTQQEDSAVYLCASRGRLNTEAFFGQGTRLTVV.

The CDR3 loop reads CASRDRAGYTF. The CDR3 bases are TGTGCCAGCAGGGACAGGGCTGGCTACACCTTC. V gene TRBV6-1 combines with J gene TRBJ1-2, with 8 nucleotides matching TRBD1. Germline V gene lookup returns CDR1 MNHNS and CDR2 SASEGT. This CDR3 contains 11 residues. J gave up 7 bases and V 6 bases, and 1 base lay outside the gene matches.

The chain employs TRBV7-2 and TRBJ2-7; 10 nucleotides line up with TRBD1. J gave up 4 bases and V 5 bases, and 5 bases lay outside the gene matches. CDR1 is SGHTA and CDR2 is FQGNSA in the germline V gene. This CDR3 is 14 amino acids long. The CDR3 sequence: CASSPTGGRYEQYF. The CDR3 bases are TGTGCCAGCAGCCCGACAGGGGGCCGATACGAGCAGTACTTC.

The J gene is TRBJ1-2, the V gene TRBV7-8; D unresolved. Per germline, CDR1 SGHVS and CDR2 FQNEAQ. Trimming took 0 bases from V and 5 from J, leaving 7 bases between them. The CDR3 is 13 residues long. This CDR3 reads CASSLASQYGYTF. The CDR3 bases are TGTGCCAGCAGCTTAGCCAGCCAGTATGGCTACACCTTC.

This clonotype was picked up a small number of times. Here the CDR3 reads CSAEPTAGAGTDTQYF. In DNA form, the CDR3 reads TGCAGTGCCGAGCCCACTGCGGGGGCCGGCACAGATACGCAGTATTTT. V and J are TRBV20-1 and TRBJ2-3; perhaps TRBD2 as D (7 bases). CDR3 length: 16 amino acids. V dropped 6 bases and J dropped 1 base, with 20 bases sitting between them. Per germline, CDR1 DFQATT and CDR2 SNEGSKA (reference sequence).

The chain joins TRBV6-1 to TRBJ2-3; 8 nucleotides agree with TRBD2. Germline assignment: CDR1 MNHNS and CDR2 SASEGT. J gave up 3 bases and V 6 bases, and 5 bases lay outside the gene matches. This CDR3 comprises 14 residues. CDR3 amino acids: CASRGERGTDTQYF. The CDR3 DNA reads TGTGCCAGCAGGGGCGAGCGGGGGACAGATACGCAGTATTTT.

The chain joins TRBV6-1 to TRBJ1-6; 9 bases match TRBD1. The CDR3 totals 14 residues. V trimming: 6 bases; J trimming: 7 bases; junction bases outside the gene matches: 4. The germline V gene has CDR1 MNHNS and CDR2 SASEGT. The CDR3: CASRPTGGNSPLHF. CDR3 bases: TGTGCCAGCAGACCGACAGGGGGGAATTCACCCCTCCACTTT.

This clonotype has more than one count but fewer than ten. The rearrangement uses TRBV2 and TRBJ1-2; 8 bases align to TRBD1. Germline CDR1 reads SNHLY; CDR2 reads FYNNEI. The CDR3 is made up of 15 amino acids. With V trimmed by 6 bases and J by 4 bases, 10 bases remained unmatched. The CDR3 sequence: CASRPDRGASYGYTF. The CDR3 DNA reads as TGTGCCAGCAGGCCAGACAGGGGTGCGAGCTATGGCTACACCTTC.

A single count supports this clonotype. This rearrangement joins TRBV24-1 to TRBJ2-5, with TRBD2 matching over 9 bases. Germline CDR1 KGHDR, CDR2 SFDVKD. This CDR3 has 15 residues. Unmatched junction bases numbered 6, after V lost 4 bases and J lost 4 bases. DNA of the CDR3: TGTGCCACCAGTGAAGGCGGGGGGGCCCGAGAGACCCAGTACTTC. It encodes CATSEGGGARETQYF.

This clonotype was recorded a few times. V is TRBV6-1 and J is TRBJ1-2; D gene ambiguous. The CDR3 consists of 12 residues. CDR1 and CDR2 from the germline V gene are MNHNS and SASEGT. The V end was cut by 7 bases, the J end by 7 bases, with 13 bases between. The CDR3 loop reads CASNVHAAGYTF. The DNA of the CDR3 is TGTGCCAGCAACGTCCACGCAGCTGGCTACACCTTC.

V usage is TRBV6-1 and J usage is TRBJ1-2; TRBD1 might be the D (5 bases). Germline V gene sequence: CDR1 MNHNS, CDR2 SASEGT. V was trimmed by 6 bases and J by 8 bases, leaving 22 bases between them. The length of the CDR3 is 15 residues. CDR3: CASSRTTVLGGGYTF. CDR3 DNA: TGTGCCAGCAGCCGCACGACAGTCCTCGGCGGGGGCTACACCTTC.

This clonotype showed up just a few times. CDR3 DNA sequence: TGTGCCAGCAGTCAACTGGGGACAGCAAACGCTAATTCACCCCTCCACTTT. Protein sequence: CASSQLGTANANSPLHF. The chain joins TRBV28 to TRBJ1-6; 7 nucleotides line up with TRBD1. CDR1 MDHEN and CDR2 SYDVKM come from the germline V gene. Losses at the gene ends were 5 bases for V and 6 bases for J; bases not matched to a gene: 13. This CDR3 is built from 17 residues.

This clonotype was picked up a small number of times. This chain joins TRBV2 and TRBJ1-5; unclear D gene. In germline, CDR1 is SNHLY, CDR2 FYNNEI. Deletions cut 2 bases from V and 4 bases from J, with 9 bases between. CDR3 length equals 14 residues. The CDR3 region has the DNA TGTGCCAGCAGTGAAAGGTCGGCAAATCAGCCCCAGCATTTT. Its protein product is CASSERSANQPQHF.